These T cell receptor beta chains were read from a single sample in a study of cytomegalovirus exposure and HLA in healthy donors. The assay was immunoSEQ multiplex PCR, and TCRdb's table has in-frame clones only and misses some. The sample contains fewer than 250,000 clones, less than 85% of which appear only once. Sequencing was carried out using PBMCs. These TCRs come from a man between 18 and 29 years old in good health and CMV-seronegative. The CDR3 runs from the conserved cysteine through the conserved F or W. D genes are given only for firm matches. Rows may omit the clone size; those that give it use once, few, many or a size class.

TGTGCCAGCAGCTTTGGCGGGGACCGTGCCTACGAGCAGTACTTC	CASSFGGDRAYEQYF	15	.	TRBV7-9	TRBJ2-7	.
TGTGCCAGCAGCCAAGATGTTGCAGGCGTCTATGGCTACACCTTC	CASSQDVAGVYGYTF	15	.	TRBV4-2	TRBJ1-2	.
TGTGCCAGCAGCTTGGTGGGGGGGACAGGGTACAATGAGCAGTTCTTC	CASSLVGGTGYNEQFF	16	TRBD1	TRBV5-4	TRBJ2-1	.
TGTGCTAGCAGCTTAGCTGATGGGCGGGGTTTCGACCTGACTTTC	CASSLADGRGFDLTF	15	.	TRBV7-7	TRBJ2-6	.
TGTGCCAGCAGTGAGGGAGGGGCCAGCACAGATACGCAGTATTTT	CASSEGGASTDTQYF	15	TRBD2	TRBV2	TRBJ2-3	few
TGTGCCAGCAGTACCCAAGGGGTCAGAGGCTACACCTTC	CASSTQGVRGYTF	13	.	TRBV28	TRBJ1-2	.
TGTGCCAGCAGTGACGGCGGCGGCTCTGGAAACACCATATATTTT	CASSDGGGSGNTIYF	15	.	TRBV25-1	TRBJ1-3	.
TGTGCCAGCAGCTTGGCCGCGGCCGGAGAGACCCAGTACTTC	CASSLAAAGETQYF	14	.	TRBV7-9	TRBJ2-5	.
TGCGCCAGCAGCCAAGACGGAGTATCTGGCTACACCTTC	CASSQDGVSGYTF	13	.	TRBV4-1	TRBJ1-2	.
TGTGCCAGCAGTCATAACCCAGGGGCTGGGGCCAACGTCCTGACTTTC	CASSHNPGAGANVLTF	16	.	TRBV28	TRBJ2-6	.
TGTGCCTGGAGTGTAAACAGGGGCCCTTACTATGGCTACATCTTC	CAWSVNRGPYYGYIF	15	TRBD1	TRBV30	TRBJ1-2	.
TGTGCCAGCAGCTTGACTCTCCTCAGCTACGAGCAGTACTTC	CASSLTLLSYEQYF	14	.	TRBV7-9	TRBJ2-7	.
TGCGCCAGCAGCCAAACACTAGCGGGAGTGTCCCCAGATACGCAGTATTTT	CASSQTLAGVSPDTQYF	17	TRBD2	TRBV10-1	TRBJ2-3	few
TGTGCCAGCAGCTTGGCCGACACCATATATTTT	CASSLADTIYF	11	.	TRBV5-4	TRBJ1-3	once
TGCGCCAGCAGCCTAGCCAGGGGTTCCTACGAGCAGTACTTC	CASSLARGSYEQYF	14	.	TRBV5-1	TRBJ2-7	.
TGCGCCAGCAGTGCGGGACTAGCGGGAGTGGTTGAGCAGTTCTTC	CASSAGLAGVVEQFF	15	TRBD2	TRBV10-2	TRBJ2-1	.
TGTGCCAGCAGTGAAGCTGGTTGGGACAGGTACTTC	CASSEAGWDRYF	12	TRBD1	TRBV6-1	TRBJ2-7	.
TGTGCCAGCAGTGCTACGGACAGATCCACAGATACGCAGTATTTT	CASSATDRSTDTQYF	15	.	TRBV28	TRBJ2-3	.
TGTGCCAGCAGCGCCCGGACAGAGGGGACCTACGAGCAGTACTTC	CASSARTEGTYEQYF	15	.	TRBV9	TRBJ2-7	.